Listed below are T cell receptor beta chains from one sample, sequenced in a study of T cell responses to AZD1222 COVID-19 vaccine. Generated by immunoSEQ multiplex PCR, the TCRdb table keeps only in-frame clones and is missing some. Here the sample spans fewer than 95,000 clones, over 75% being singletons. The sample was peripheral blood, taken on day 0 of AZD1222 vaccination. Receptors were obtained from an adult in good health. Both conserved end residues are part of each CDR3. Fields, in order: V gene, clone size, J gene, D gene, CDR3 length, CDR3 protein, CDR3 DNA. D genes are given only for firm matches. For some rows the clone size is stated as once, few or many, or as a class when expanded; others skip it.

V gene: TRBV6-4; clone size: once; J gene: TRBJ2-2; D gene: .; CDR3 length: 15; CDR3 protein: CASSDSGGGAGELFF; CDR3 DNA: TGTGCCAGCAGTGACTCTGGTGGGGGAGCCGGGGAGCTGTTTTTT
V gene: TRBV6-5; clone size: .; J gene: TRBJ2-4; D gene: .; CDR3 length: 15; CDR3 protein: CASSLTGLAKNIQYF; CDR3 DNA: TGTGCCAGCAGTCTGACGGGACTAGCCAAAAACATTCAGTACTTC
V gene: TRBV27; clone size: .; J gene: TRBJ1-6; D gene: TRBD1; CDR3 length: 15; CDR3 protein: CASSPSTGHNSPLHF; CDR3 DNA: TGTGCCAGCAGTCCCTCGACAGGGCATAATTCACCCCTCCACTTT
V gene: TRBV6-5; clone size: .; J gene: TRBJ2-3; D gene: .; CDR3 length: 12; CDR3 protein: CASTGHTDTQYF; CDR3 DNA: TGTGCCAGCACGGGCCACACAGATACGCAGTATTTT
V gene: TRBV9; clone size: .; J gene: TRBJ1-2; D gene: .; CDR3 length: 15; CDR3 protein: CASTPAVGLNYGYTF; CDR3 DNA: TGTGCCAGCACCCCCGCTGTGGGCCTAAACTATGGCTACACCTTC
V gene: TRBV3-1/TRBV3-2; clone size: once; J gene: TRBJ1-1; D gene: .; CDR3 length: 14; CDR3 protein: CASSRIARQPEAFF; CDR3 DNA: TGTGCCAGCAGCCGAATCGCGAGGCAACCAGAAGCTTTCTTT
V gene: TRBV2; clone size: .; J gene: TRBJ2-7; D gene: TRBD1; CDR3 length: 13; CDR3 protein: CAIPRGLRGEQYF; CDR3 DNA: TGTGCCATCCCAAGGGGGCTAAGGGGCGAGCAGTACTTC
V gene: TRBV9; clone size: .; J gene: TRBJ1-2; D gene: TRBD1; CDR3 length: 14; CDR3 protein: CASSSGQGNYGYTF; CDR3 DNA: TGTGCCAGCAGCTCGGGACAGGGAAACTATGGCTACACCTTC
V gene: TRBV4-1; clone size: .; J gene: TRBJ2-7; D gene: TRBD2; CDR3 length: 15; CDR3 protein: CASSLSGGGSGEQYF; CDR3 DNA: TGCGCCAGCAGCCTCTCGGGGGGGGGTTCGGGCGAGCAGTACTTC
V gene: TRBV11-2; clone size: .; J gene: TRBJ2-5; D gene: TRBD2; CDR3 length: 15; CDR3 protein: CASSLEGRGEETQYF; CDR3 DNA: TGTGCCAGCAGCTTAGAGGGCCGGGGGGAGGAGACCCAGTACTTC
V gene: TRBV24-1; clone size: .; J gene: TRBJ1-5; D gene: .; CDR3 length: 13; CDR3 protein: CATSDFQGQPQHF; CDR3 DNA: TGTGCCACCAGTGATTTCCAGGGGCAGCCCCAGCATTTT
V gene: TRBV2; clone size: few; J gene: TRBJ1-4; D gene: TRBD1; CDR3 length: 13; CDR3 protein: CASIRDRGEKLFF; CDR3 DNA: TGTGCCAGCATTCGGGACAGGGGTGAAAAACTGTTTTTT
V gene: TRBV5-1; clone size: .; J gene: TRBJ2-5; D gene: .; CDR3 length: 13; CDR3 protein: CASSFQGEETQYF; CDR3 DNA: TGCGCCAGCAGCTTTCAGGGAGAAGAGACCCAGTACTTC
V gene: TRBV5-1; clone size: .; J gene: TRBJ2-5; D gene: .; CDR3 length: 14; CDR3 protein: CASSSGTNQETQYF; CDR3 DNA: TGCGCCAGCAGCTCCGGGACAAACCAAGAGACCCAGTACTTC
V gene: TRBV3-1/TRBV3-2; clone size: .; J gene: TRBJ2-6; D gene: .; CDR3 length: 13; CDR3 protein: CAGSQKGANVLTF; CDR3 DNA: TGTGCCGGCAGCCAAAAAGGGGCCAACGTCCTGACTTTC
V gene: TRBV28; clone size: .; J gene: TRBJ2-6; D gene: .; CDR3 length: 18; CDR3 protein: CASKFSPEDPSGANVLTF; CDR3 DNA: TGTGCCAGCAAGTTTTCACCCGAGGACCCCTCTGGGGCCAACGTCCTGACTTTC
V gene: TRBV7-6; clone size: .; J gene: TRBJ1-5; D gene: .; CDR3 length: 15; CDR3 protein: CASSLGGNSNQPQHF; CDR3 DNA: TGTGCCAGCAGCTTAGGGGGAAATAGCAATCAGCCCCAGCATTTT
V gene: TRBV19; clone size: once; J gene: TRBJ2-5; D gene: .; CDR3 length: 14; CDR3 protein: CASSVVAGKETQYF; CDR3 DNA: TGTGCCAGTAGTGTTGTGGCAGGGAAAGAGACCCAGTACTTC
V gene: TRBV7-2; clone size: .; J gene: TRBJ2-7; D gene: .; CDR3 length: 15; CDR3 protein: CASSFERERSYEQYF; CDR3 DNA: TGTGCCAGCAGCTTTGAGAGGGAGCGGTCATACGAGCAGTACTTC
V gene: TRBV3-1/TRBV3-2; clone size: .; J gene: TRBJ2-7; D gene: TRBD2; CDR3 length: 15; CDR3 protein: CASSQGPSGDYEQYF; CDR3 DNA: TGTGCCAGCAGCCAAGGTCCTAGCGGGGACTACGAGCAGTACTTC
V gene: TRBV10-3; clone size: .; J gene: TRBJ2-5; D gene: .; CDR3 length: 16; CDR3 protein: CAISPTDVSTQETQYF; CDR3 DNA: TGTGCCATATCGCCAACGGATGTTTCTACCCAAGAGACCCAGTACTTC
V gene: TRBV5-1; clone size: .; J gene: TRBJ2-2; D gene: TRBD2; CDR3 length: 18; CDR3 protein: CASSLLASGRATTGELFF; CDR3 DNA: TGCGCCAGCAGCTTGTTGGCTAGCGGGAGGGCAACCACCGGGGAGCTGTTTTTT
V gene: TRBV7-9; clone size: .; J gene: TRBJ2-7; D gene: .; CDR3 length: 14; CDR3 protein: CASSFAGRNYEQYF; CDR3 DNA: TGTGCCAGCAGCTTTGCGGGACGGAACTACGAGCAGTACTTC
V gene: TRBV28; clone size: .; J gene: TRBJ1-4; D gene: .; CDR3 length: 13; CDR3 protein: CASGRSRNEKLFF; CDR3 DNA: TGTGCCAGTGGACGGAGTCGTAATGAAAAACTGTTTTTT
V gene: TRBV2; clone size: .; J gene: TRBJ1-1; D gene: .; CDR3 length: 15; CDR3 protein: CASSVQGFSGTEAFF; CDR3 DNA: TGTGCCAGCAGCGTACAGGGTTTCTCTGGAACTGAAGCTTTCTTT
V gene: TRBV18; clone size: .; J gene: TRBJ1-5; D gene: TRBD1; CDR3 length: 13; CDR3 protein: CASSSDRGQPQHF; CDR3 DNA: TGTGCCAGCTCATCAGACAGGGGACAGCCCCAGCATTTT
V gene: TRBV6-5; clone size: .; J gene: TRBJ2-1; D gene: .; CDR3 length: 14; CDR3 protein: CASSSGWTGNEQFF; CDR3 DNA: TGTGCCAGCAGTTCCGGGTGGACGGGAAATGAGCAGTTCTTC
V gene: TRBV7-2; clone size: once; J gene: TRBJ1-5; D gene: TRBD1; CDR3 length: 14; CDR3 protein: CASSLGGGGQPQHF; CDR3 DNA: TGTGCCAGCAGCCTGGGAGGAGGGGGCCAGCCCCAGCATTTT
V gene: TRBV3-1/TRBV3-2; clone size: .; J gene: TRBJ1-5; D gene: .; CDR3 length: 15; CDR3 protein: CASSQERGVLTAQHF; CDR3 DNA: TGTGCCAGCAGCCAAGAAAGGGGGGTACTCACGGCCCAGCATTTT
V gene: TRBV5-5; clone size: .; J gene: TRBJ1-3; D gene: .; CDR3 length: 15; CDR3 protein: CASSLGTVAVNTIYF; CDR3 DNA: TGTGCCAGCAGCTTGGGGACAGTGGCGGTAAACACCATATATTTT
V gene: TRBV5-5; clone size: once; J gene: TRBJ2-6; D gene: .; CDR3 length: 14; CDR3 protein: CASSFNTGANVLTF; CDR3 DNA: TGTGCCAGCAGCTTCAACACTGGGGCCAACGTCCTGACTTTC
V gene: TRBV27; clone size: once; J gene: TRBJ2-1; D gene: .; CDR3 length: 13; CDR3 protein: CASSPGRTNEQFF; CDR3 DNA: TGTGCCAGCAGTCCGGGACGCACAAATGAGCAGTTCTTC
V gene: TRBV7-6; clone size: .; J gene: TRBJ2-5; D gene: .; CDR3 length: 15; CDR3 protein: CASSPRGGSRETQYF; CDR3 DNA: TGTGCCAGCAGCCCTCGAGGGGGGTCCCGTGAGACCCAGTACTTC
V gene: TRBV5-1; clone size: .; J gene: TRBJ2-1; D gene: .; CDR3 length: 15; CDR3 protein: CASRLSTGTNNEQFF; CDR3 DNA: TGCGCCAGCAGGCTTTCCACCGGGACAAACAATGAGCAGTTCTTC
V gene: TRBV5-6; clone size: .; J gene: TRBJ2-3; D gene: .; CDR3 length: 13; CDR3 protein: CASSLEVLDTQYF; CDR3 DNA: TGTGCCAGCAGCTTGGAGGTCCTAGATACGCAGTATTTT
V gene: TRBV30; clone size: .; J gene: TRBJ2-7; D gene: TRBD2; CDR3 length: 17; CDR3 protein: CAWRGRLGGGPSYEQYF; CDR3 DNA: TGTGCCTGGAGGGGACGACTGGGGGGAGGGCCGTCCTACGAGCAGTACTTC
V gene: TRBV21-1; clone size: .; J gene: TRBJ2-1; D gene: .; CDR3 length: 20; CDR3 protein: CASPARGQDISGARLNEQFF; CDR3 DNA: TGTGCCAGCCCCGCCCGCGGACAGGATATCTCGGGTGCCCGACTGAATGAGCAGTTCTTC
V gene: TRBV24-1; clone size: .; J gene: TRBJ2-2; D gene: .; CDR3 length: 14; CDR3 protein: CATSDLRTAGELFF; CDR3 DNA: TGTGCCACCAGTGATTTGCGGACGGCCGGGGAGCTGTTTTTT
V gene: TRBV5-1; clone size: .; J gene: TRBJ2-7; D gene: .; CDR3 length: 14; CDR3 protein: CASSPAGLEYEQYF; CDR3 DNA: TGCGCCAGCAGCCCGGCGGGACTTGAGTACGAGCAGTACTTC
V gene: TRBV7-8; clone size: .; J gene: TRBJ1-1; D gene: .; CDR3 length: 13; CDR3 protein: CASSPVTGNKMIF; CDR3 DNA: TGTGCCAGCAGCCCTGTCACAGGGAACAAAATGATCTTT
V gene: TRBV28; clone size: .; J gene: TRBJ1-5; D gene: TRBD1; CDR3 length: 14; CDR3 protein: CASSLGTGRQPQHF; CDR3 DNA: TGTGCCAGCAGTTTAGGGACAGGGCGCCAGCCCCAGCATTTT
V gene: TRBV5-4; clone size: .; J gene: TRBJ1-6; D gene: .; CDR3 length: 15; CDR3 protein: CASSLGAPFGSPLHF; CDR3 DNA: TGTGCCAGCAGCTTGGGGGCTCCCTTCGGGTCACCCCTCCACTTT
V gene: TRBV5-4; clone size: .; J gene: TRBJ2-7; D gene: .; CDR3 length: 14; CDR3 protein: CASSQVGSSYEQYF; CDR3 DNA: TGTGCCAGCAGCCAAGTAGGGTCCTCCTACGAGCAGTACTTC
V gene: TRBV19; clone size: .; J gene: TRBJ2-5; D gene: .; CDR3 length: 13; CDR3 protein: CASGTSFQETQYF; CDR3 DNA: TGTGCCAGCGGCACCAGTTTCCAAGAGACCCAGTACTTC
V gene: TRBV6-2/TRBV6-3; clone size: .; J gene: TRBJ2-7; D gene: .; CDR3 length: 14; CDR3 protein: CASSYAGSVDEQYF; CDR3 DNA: TGTGCCAGCAGTTACGCGGGGAGTGTGGACGAGCAGTACTTC